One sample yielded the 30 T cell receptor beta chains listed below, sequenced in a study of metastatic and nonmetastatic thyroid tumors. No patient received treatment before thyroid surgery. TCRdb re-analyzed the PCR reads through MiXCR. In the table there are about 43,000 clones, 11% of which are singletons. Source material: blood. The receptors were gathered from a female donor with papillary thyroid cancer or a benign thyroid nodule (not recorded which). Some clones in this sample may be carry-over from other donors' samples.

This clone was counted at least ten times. The CDR3 nucleotides read TGCAGTGCTAGTCGGCTAGCGGGCAACAATGAGCAGTTCTTC. It codes for CSASRLAGNNEQFF. The rearrangement links TRBV20-1 to TRBJ2-1; 8 bases map to TRBD2. Looked up from germline, CDR1 is DFQATT and CDR2 is SNEGSKA (reference sequence). The trim removed 3 bases at V and 5 bases at J, leaving 6 bases unmatched. The CDR3 has 14 amino acids.

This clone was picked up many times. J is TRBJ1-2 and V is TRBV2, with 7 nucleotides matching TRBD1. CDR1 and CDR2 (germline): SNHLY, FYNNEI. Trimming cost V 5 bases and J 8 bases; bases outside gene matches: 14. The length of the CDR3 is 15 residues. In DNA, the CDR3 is TGTGCCAGCAGTCCCCGGACAGGAGGGACCTTCGGCTACACCTTC. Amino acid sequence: CASSPRTGGTFGYTF.

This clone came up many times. The DNA of the CDR3 is TGTGCCAGCAGCCCCGGCCGGTCCTACGAGCAGTACTTC. Amino acids: CASSPGRSYEQYF. The chain employs TRBV7-3 and TRBJ2-7; D not resolved. Trimming removed 5 bases at V and 1 base at J, with 9 bases between. The CDR3 has 13 amino acids. The germline gives CDR1 SGHTA, CDR2 FQGTGA.

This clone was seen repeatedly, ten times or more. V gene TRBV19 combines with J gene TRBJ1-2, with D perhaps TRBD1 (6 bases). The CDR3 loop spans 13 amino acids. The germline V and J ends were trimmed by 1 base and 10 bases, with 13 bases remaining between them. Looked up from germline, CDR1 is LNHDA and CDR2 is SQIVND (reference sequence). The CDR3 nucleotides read TGTGCCAGTAGTATAGGGACAGTGCCAACCTACACCTTC. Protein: CASSIGTVPTYTF.

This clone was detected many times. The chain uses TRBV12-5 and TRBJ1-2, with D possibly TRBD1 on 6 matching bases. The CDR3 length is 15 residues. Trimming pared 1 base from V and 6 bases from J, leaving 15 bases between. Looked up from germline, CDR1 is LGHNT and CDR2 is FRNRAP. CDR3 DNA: TGTGCTAGTGGTTTGGCCCTTAGGACAGAGGATGGCTACACCTTC. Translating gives CASGLALRTEDGYTF.

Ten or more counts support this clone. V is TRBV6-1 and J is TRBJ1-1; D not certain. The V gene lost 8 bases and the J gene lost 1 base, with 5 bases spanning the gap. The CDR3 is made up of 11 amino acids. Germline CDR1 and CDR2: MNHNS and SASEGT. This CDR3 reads CASSGNTEAFF. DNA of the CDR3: TGTGCCAGCTCAGGGAACACTGAAGCTTTCTTT.

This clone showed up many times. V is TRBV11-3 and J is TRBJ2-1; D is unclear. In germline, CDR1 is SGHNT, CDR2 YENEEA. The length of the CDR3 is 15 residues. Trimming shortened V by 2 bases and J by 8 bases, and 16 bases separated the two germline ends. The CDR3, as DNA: TGTGCCAGCAGCTTAATCCGAGCCGTTCCTGATGAGCAGTTCTTC. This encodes CASSLIRAVPDEQFF.

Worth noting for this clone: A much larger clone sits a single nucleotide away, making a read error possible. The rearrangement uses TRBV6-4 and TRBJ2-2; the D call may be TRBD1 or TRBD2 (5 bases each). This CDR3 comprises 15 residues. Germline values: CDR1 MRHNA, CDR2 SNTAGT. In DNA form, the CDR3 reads TGTGCCAGCAGTGACACCCGGACGGACACCGGGGATCTGTTTTTT. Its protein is CASSDTRTDTGDLFF.

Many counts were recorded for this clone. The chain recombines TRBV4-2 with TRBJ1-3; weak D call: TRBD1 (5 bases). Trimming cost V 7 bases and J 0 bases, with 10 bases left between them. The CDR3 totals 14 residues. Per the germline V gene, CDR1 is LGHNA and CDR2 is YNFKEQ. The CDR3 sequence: CASNTGTSGNTIYF. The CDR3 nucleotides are TGTGCCAGCAATACAGGAACCTCTGGAAACACCATATATTTT.

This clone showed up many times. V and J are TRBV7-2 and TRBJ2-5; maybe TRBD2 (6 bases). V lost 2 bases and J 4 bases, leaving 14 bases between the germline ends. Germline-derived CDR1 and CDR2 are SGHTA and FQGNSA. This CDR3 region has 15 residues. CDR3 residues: CASSLRRWGVETQYF. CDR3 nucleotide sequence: TGTGCCAGCAGCTTACGCCGATGGGGGGTAGAGACCCAGTACTTC.

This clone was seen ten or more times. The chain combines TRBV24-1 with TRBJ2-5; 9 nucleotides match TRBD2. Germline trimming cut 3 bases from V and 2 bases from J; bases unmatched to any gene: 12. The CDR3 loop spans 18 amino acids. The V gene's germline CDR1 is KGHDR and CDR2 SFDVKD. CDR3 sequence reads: CATSDLGQREAQQETQYF. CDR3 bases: TGTGCCACCAGTGATCTAGGGCAGCGGGAGGCCCAACAAGAGACCCAGTACTTC.

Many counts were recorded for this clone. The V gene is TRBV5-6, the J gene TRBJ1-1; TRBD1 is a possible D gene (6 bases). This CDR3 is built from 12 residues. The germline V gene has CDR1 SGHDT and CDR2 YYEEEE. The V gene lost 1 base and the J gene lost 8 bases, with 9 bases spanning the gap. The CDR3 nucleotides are TGTGCCAGCAGCTTGAGGGGGTACGAAGCTTTCTTT. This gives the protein CASSLRGYEAFF.

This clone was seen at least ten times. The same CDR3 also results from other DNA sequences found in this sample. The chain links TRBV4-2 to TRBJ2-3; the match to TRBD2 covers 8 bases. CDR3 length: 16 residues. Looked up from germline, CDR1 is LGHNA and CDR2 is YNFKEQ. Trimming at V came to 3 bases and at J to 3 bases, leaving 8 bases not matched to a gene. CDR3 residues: CASSHLTGGGTDTQYF. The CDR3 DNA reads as TGTGCCAGCAGCCACCTGACAGGCGGGGGGACAGATACGCAGTATTTT.

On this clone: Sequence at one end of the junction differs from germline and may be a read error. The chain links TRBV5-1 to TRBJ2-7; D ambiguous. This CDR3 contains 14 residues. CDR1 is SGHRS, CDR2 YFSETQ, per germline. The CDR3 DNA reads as TGCGCCAGCAGCTTGCAGGTGGCCTCCTACGAGCAGTACTTT. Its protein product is CASSLQVASYEQYF.

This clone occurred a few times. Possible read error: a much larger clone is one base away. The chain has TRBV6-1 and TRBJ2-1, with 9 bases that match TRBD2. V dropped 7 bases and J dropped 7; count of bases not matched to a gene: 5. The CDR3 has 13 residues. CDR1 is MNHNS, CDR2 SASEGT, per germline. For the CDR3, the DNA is TGTGCCAGCATCCTAGCGGGAAGGAATGAGCAGTTCTTC. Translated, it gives CASILAGRNEQFF.

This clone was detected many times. The chain's CDR3 is CASSYSGGNTEAFF. CDR3 DNA sequence: TGTGCCAGCAGTTACTCAGGGGGGAACACTGAAGCTTTCTTT. The chain has TRBV6-6 and TRBJ1-1; the D gene is possibly TRBD1 (6 bases). Germline CDR1 and CDR2: MNHNY and SVGAGI (reference sequence). V lost 0 bases and J lost 1, with 6 bases in between. This CDR3 contains 14 residues.

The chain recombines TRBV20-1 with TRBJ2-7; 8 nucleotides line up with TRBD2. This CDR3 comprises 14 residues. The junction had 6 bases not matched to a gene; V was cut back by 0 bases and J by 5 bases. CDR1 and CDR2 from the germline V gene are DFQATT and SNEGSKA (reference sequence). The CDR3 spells CSARDERGYNEQYF. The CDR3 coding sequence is TGCAGTGCTAGAGATGAGCGGGGGTACAACGAGCAGTACTTC.

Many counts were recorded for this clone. The CDR3 coding sequence is TGTGCCAGCAGCTTAGATGGCAGGGATAACTATGGCTACACCTTC. It yields the protein CASSLDGRDNYGYTF. The V gene is TRBV7-8, the J gene TRBJ1-2; D is perhaps TRBD1 (5 bases). Per the germline V gene, CDR1 is SGHVS and CDR2 is FQNEAQ. Between the trimmed V and J ends, which lost 1 base and 1 base, there was a span of 10 bases. The CDR3 runs 15 residues.

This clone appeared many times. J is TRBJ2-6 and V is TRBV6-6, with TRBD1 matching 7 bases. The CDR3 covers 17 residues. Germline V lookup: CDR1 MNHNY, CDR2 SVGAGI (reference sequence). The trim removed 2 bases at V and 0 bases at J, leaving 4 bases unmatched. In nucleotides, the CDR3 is TGTGCCAGCAGTTACGGGACAGCTCGCTCTGGGGCCAACGTCCTGACTTTC. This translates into CASSYGTARSGANVLTF.

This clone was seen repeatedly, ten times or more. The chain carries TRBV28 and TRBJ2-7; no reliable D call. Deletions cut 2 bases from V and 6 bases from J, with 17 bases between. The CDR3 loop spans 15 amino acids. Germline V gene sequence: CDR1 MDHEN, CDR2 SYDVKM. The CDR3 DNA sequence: TGTGCCAGCAGTTTACCACCCCGCCGAACTGGCGAGCAGTACTTC. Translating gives CASSLPPRRTGEQYF.

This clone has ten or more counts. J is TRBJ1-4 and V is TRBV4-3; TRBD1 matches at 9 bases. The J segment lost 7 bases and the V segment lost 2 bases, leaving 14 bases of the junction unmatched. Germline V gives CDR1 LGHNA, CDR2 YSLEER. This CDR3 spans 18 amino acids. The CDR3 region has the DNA TGCGCCAGCAGCCAACACTCCGGGACAGGGACTAGGGGTGAAAAACTGTTTTTT. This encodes CASSQHSGTGTRGEKLFF.

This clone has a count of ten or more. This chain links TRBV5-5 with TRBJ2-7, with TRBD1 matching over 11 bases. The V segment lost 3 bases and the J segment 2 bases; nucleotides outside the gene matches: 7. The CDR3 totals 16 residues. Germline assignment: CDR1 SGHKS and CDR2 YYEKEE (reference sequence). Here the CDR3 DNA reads TGTGCCAGCAGCTATGCAGGACAGGGGGCGACCTACGAGCAGTACTTC. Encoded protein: CASSYAGQGATYEQYF.

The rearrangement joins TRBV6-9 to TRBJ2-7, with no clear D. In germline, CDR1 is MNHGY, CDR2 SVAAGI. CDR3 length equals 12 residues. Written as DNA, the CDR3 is TGCGCCAGCCCTGACGCGGCCTACGAGCAGTACGTC. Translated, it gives CASPDAAYEQYV.

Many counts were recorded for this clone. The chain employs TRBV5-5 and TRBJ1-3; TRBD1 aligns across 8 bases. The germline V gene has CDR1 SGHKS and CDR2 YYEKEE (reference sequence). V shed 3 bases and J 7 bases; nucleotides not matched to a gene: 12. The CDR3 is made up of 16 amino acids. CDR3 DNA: TGTGCCAGCAGCTGGGACGGACAGGGAAAAAGGAACACCATATATTTT. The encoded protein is CASSWDGQGKRNTIYF.

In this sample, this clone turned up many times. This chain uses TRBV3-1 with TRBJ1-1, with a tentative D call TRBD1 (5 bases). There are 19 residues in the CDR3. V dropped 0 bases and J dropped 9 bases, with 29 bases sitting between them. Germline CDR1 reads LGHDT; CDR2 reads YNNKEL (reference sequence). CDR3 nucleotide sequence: TGTGCCAGCAGCCAAGACCTCTCAGGGCGGGGATGGAGAAGAAGAAAAGCTTTCTTT. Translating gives CASSQDLSGRGWRRRKAFF. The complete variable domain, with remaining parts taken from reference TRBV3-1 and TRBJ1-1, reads DTAVSQTPKYLVTQMGNDKSIKCEQNLGHDTMYWYKQDSKKFLKIMFSYNNKELIINETVPNRFSPKSPDKAHLNLHINSLELGDSAVYFCASSQDLSGRGWRRRKAFFGQGTRLTVV.

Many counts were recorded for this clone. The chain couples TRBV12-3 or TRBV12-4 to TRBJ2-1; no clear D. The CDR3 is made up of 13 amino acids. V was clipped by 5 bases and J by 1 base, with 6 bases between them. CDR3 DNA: TGTGCCAGCAGTCCCCTATCCTACAATGAGCAGTTCTTC. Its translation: CASSPLSYNEQFF.

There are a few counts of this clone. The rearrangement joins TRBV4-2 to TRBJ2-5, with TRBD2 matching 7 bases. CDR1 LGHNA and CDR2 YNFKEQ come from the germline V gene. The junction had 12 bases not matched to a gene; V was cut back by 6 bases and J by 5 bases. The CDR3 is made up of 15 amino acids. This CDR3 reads CASRELADRRETQYF. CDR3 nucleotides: TGTGCCAGCAGAGAGCTAGCGGATCGAAGGGAGACCCAGTACTTC.

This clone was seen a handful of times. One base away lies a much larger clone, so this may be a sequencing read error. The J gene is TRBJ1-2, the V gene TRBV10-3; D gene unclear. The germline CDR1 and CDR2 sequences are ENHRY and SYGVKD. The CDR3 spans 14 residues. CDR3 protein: CATSVAVGEDGYTF. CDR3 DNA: TGTGCCACCAGTGTAGCGGTCGGAGAGGATGGCTACACCTTC.

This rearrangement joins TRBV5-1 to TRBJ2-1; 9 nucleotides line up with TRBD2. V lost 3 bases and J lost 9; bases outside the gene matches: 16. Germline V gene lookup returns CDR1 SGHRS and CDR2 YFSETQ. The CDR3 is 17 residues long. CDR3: CASSSPLSGSVFSEQFF. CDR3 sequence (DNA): TGCGCCAGCAGCTCTCCTCTTAGCGGGAGCGTTTTTAGTGAGCAGTTCTTC.

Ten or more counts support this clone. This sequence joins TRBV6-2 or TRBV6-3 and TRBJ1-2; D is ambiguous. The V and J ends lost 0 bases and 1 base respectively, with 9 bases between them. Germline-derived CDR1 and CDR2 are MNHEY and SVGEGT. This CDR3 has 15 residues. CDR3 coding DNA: TGTGCCAGCAGTTACTCAGGGAGAGATAACTATGGCTACACCTTC. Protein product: CASSYSGRDNYGYTF.